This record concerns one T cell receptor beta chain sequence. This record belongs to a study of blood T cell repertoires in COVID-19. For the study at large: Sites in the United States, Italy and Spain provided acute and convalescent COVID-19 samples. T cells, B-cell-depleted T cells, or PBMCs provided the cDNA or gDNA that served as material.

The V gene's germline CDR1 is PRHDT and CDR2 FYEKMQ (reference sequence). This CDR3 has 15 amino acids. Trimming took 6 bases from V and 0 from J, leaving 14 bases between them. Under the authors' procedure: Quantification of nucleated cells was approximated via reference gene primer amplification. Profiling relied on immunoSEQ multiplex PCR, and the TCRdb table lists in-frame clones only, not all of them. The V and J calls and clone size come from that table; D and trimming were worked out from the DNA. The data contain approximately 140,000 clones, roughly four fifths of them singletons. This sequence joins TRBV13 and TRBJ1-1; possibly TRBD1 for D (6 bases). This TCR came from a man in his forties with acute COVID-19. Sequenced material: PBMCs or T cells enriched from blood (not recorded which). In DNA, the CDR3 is TGTGCCAGCAGTCTTTTTCAGGGGATGAACACTGAAGCTTTCTTT. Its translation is CASSLFQGMNTEAFF.